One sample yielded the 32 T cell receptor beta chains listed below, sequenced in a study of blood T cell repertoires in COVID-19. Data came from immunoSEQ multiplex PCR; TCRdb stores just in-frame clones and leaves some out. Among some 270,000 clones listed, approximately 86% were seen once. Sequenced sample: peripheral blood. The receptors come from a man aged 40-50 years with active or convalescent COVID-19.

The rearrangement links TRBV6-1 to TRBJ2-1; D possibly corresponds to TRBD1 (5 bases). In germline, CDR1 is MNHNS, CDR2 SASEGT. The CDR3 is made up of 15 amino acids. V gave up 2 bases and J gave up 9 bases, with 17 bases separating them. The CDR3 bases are TGTGCCAGCAGTGAATTTAGGGGTACGGGCACTGAGCAGTTCTTC. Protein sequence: CASSEFRGTGTEQFF.

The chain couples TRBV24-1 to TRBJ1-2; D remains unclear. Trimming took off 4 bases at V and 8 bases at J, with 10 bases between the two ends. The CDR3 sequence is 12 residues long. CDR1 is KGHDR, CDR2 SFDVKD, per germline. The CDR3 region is CATSDSLAGYTF. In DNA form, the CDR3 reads TGTGCCACCAGTGACTCCCTTGCGGGCTACACCTTC.

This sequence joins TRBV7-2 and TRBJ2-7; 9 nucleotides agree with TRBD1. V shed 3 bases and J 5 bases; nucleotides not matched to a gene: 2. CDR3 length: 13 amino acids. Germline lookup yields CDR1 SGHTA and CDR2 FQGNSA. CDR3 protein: CASSLDRGHEQYF. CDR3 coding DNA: TGTGCCAGCAGCTTGGACAGGGGTCACGAGCAGTACTTC.

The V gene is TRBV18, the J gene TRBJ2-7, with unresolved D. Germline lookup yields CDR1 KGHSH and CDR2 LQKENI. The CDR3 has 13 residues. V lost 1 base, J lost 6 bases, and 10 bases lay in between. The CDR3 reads CASSPQPGREQYF. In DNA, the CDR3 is TGTGCCAGCTCACCACAGCCCGGTCGCGAGCAGTACTTC.

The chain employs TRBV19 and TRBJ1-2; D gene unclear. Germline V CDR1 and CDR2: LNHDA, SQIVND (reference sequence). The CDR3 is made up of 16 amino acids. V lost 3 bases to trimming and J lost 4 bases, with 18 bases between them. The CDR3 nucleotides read TGTGCCAGTAGTATGCCCCTCGGAGAGCCAGCCTATGGCTACACCTTC. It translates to CASSMPLGEPAYGYTF.

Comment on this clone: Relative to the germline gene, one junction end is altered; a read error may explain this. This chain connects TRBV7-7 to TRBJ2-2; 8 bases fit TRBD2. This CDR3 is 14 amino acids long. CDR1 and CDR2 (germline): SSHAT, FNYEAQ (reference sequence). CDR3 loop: CASSLGLGGGELFF. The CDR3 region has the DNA TGTGCTAGCAGCTTGGGACTAGGTGGCGGGGAGCTGTTTTTT.

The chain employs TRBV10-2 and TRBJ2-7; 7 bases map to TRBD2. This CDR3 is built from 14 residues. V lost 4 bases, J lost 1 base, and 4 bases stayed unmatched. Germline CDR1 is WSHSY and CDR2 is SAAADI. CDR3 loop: CASSAVGGSYEQYF. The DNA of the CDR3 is TGCGCCAGCAGTGCTGTGGGAGGGTCCTACGAGCAGTACTTC.

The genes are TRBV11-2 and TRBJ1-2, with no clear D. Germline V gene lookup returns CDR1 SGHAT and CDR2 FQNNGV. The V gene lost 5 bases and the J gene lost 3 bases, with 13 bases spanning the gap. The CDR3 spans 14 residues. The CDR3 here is CASSHSGRDYGYTF. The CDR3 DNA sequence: TGTGCCAGCAGCCACTCCGGGAGGGACTATGGCTACACCTTC.

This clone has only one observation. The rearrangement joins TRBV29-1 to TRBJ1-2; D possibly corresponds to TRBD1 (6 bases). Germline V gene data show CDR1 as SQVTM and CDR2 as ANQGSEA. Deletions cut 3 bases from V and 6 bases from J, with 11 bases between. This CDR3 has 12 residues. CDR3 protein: CSVDDRWDGYTF. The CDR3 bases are TGCAGCGTTGATGACAGGTGGGATGGCTACACCTTC.

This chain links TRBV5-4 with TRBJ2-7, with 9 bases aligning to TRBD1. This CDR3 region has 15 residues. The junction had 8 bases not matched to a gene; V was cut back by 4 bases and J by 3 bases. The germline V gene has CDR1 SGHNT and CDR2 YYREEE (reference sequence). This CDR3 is CASSPAGQGGYEQYF. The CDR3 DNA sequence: TGTGCCAGCAGCCCCGCGGGACAGGGAGGCTACGAGCAGTACTTC.

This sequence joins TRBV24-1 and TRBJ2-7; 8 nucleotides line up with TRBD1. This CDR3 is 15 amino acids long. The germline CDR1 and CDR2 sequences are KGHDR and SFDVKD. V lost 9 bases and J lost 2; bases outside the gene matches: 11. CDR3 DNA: TGTGCCACCTGCCCAGACAGGGGCTGTACCTACGAGCAGTACTTC. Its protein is CATCPDRGCTYEQYF.

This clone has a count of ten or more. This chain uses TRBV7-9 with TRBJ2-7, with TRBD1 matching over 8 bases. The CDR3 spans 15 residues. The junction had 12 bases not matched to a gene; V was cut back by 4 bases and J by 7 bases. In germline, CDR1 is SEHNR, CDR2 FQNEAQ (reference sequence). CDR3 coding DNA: TGTGCCAGCAGCTCCCAGGGGGCGCAACTAAATGAGCAGTACTTC. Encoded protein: CASSSQGAQLNEQYF. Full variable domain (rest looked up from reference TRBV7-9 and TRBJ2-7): DTGVSQNPRHKITKRGQNVTFRCDPISEHNRLYWYRQTLGQGPEFLTYFQNEAQLEKSRLLSDRFSAERPKGSFSTLEIQRTEQGDSAMYLCASSSQGAQLNEQYFGPGTRLTVT.

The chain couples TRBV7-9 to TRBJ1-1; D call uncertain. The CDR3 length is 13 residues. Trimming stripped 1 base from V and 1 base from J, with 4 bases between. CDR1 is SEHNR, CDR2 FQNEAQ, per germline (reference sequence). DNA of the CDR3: TGTGCCAGCAGCTTAGGCAGGAACACTGAAGCTTTCTTT. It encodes CASSLGRNTEAFF.

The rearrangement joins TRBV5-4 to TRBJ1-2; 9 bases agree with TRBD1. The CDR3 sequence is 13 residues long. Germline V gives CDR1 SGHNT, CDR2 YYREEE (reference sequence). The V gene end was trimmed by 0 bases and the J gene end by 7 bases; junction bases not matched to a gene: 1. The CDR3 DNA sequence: TGTGCCAGCAGCTTGGAGGGACAGGGTGGCTACACCTTC. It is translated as CASSLEGQGGYTF.

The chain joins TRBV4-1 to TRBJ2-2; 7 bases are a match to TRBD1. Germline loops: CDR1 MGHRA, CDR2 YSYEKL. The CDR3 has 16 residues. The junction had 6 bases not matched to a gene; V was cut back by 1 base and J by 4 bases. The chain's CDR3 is CASSQATGIGTGELFF. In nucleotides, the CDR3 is TGCGCCAGCAGCCAAGCGACAGGGATTGGCACCGGGGAGCTGTTTTTT.

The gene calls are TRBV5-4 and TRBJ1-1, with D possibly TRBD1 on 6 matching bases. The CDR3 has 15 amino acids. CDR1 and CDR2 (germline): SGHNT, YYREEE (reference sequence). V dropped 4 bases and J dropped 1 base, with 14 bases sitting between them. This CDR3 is CASSADQGRNTEAFF. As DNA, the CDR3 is TGTGCCAGCAGCGCGGACCAGGGGCGGAACACTGAAGCTTTCTTT.

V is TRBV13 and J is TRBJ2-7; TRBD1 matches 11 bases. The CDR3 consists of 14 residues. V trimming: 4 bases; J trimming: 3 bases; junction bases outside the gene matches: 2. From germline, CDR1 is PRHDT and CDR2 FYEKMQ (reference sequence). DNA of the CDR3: TGTGCCAGCAGCTCCGGGACAGGGGGCTACGAGCAGTACTTC. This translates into CASSSGTGGYEQYF.

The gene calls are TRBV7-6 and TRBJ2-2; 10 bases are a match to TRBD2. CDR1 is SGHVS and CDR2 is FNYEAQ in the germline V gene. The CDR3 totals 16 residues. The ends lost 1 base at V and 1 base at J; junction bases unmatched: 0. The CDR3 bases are TGTGCCAGCAGCTTAGGGACTAGCGGGAACACCGGGGAGCTGTTTTTT. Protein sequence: CASSLGTSGNTGELFF. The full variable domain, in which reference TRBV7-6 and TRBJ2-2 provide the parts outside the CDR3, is GAGVSQSPRYKVTKRGQDVALRCDPISGHVSLYWYRQALGQGPEFLTYFNYEAQQDKSGLPNDRFSAERPEGSISTLTIQRTEQRDSAMYRCASSLGTSGNTGELFFGEGSRLTVL.

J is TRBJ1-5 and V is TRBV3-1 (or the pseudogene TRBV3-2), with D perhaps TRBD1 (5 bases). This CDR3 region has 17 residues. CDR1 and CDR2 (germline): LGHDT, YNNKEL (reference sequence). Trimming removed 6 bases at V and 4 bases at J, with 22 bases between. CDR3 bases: TGTGCCAGCAGACGTCACCCAGGGACTTGGGTGAATCAGCCCCAGCATTTT. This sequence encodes CASRRHPGTWVNQPQHF.

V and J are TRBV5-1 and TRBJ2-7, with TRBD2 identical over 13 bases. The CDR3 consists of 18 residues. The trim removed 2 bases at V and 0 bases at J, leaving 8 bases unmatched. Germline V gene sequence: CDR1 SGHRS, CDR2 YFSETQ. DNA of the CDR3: TGCGCCAGCAGCTTCTGGACTAGCGGGAGAGGGGGCTCCTACGAGCAGTACTTC. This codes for CASSFWTSGRGGSYEQYF.

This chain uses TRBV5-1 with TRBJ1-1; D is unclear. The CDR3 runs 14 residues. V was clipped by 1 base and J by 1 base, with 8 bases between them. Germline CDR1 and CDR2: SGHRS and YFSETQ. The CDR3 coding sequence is TGCGCCAGCAGCTTGCAGGCCTCGAACACTGAAGCTTTCTTT. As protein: CASSLQASNTEAFF.

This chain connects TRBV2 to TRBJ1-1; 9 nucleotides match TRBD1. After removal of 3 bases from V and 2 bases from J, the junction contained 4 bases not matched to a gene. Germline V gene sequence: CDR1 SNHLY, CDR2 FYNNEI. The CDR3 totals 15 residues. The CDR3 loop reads CASSERGQGNTEAFF. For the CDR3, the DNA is TGTGCCAGCAGTGAGAGGGGACAGGGCAACACTGAAGCTTTCTTT.

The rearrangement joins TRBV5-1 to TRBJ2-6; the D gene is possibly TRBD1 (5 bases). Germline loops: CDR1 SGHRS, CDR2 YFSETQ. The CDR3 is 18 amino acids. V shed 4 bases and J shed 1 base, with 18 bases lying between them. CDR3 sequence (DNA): TGCGCCAGCAGCCGAACGACGGACACCCTTTCTGGGGCCAACGTCCTGACTTTC. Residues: CASSRTTDTLSGANVLTF.

CDR3: CASSYTLGTVSRKLFF. In DNA form, the CDR3 reads TGTGCCAGCAGTTACACGCTCGGGACAGTAAGTCGAAAACTGTTTTTT. The chain links TRBV6-5 to TRBJ1-4, with TRBD1 matching 7 bases. The V gene's germline CDR1 is MNHEY and CDR2 SVGAGI. V trimming: 2 bases; J trimming: 10 bases; junction bases outside the gene matches: 13. The CDR3 extends over 16 amino acids.

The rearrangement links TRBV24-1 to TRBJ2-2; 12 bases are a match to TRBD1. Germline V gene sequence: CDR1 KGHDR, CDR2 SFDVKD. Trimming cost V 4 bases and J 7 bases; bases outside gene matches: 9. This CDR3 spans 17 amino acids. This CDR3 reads CATSEGPGTGGFGELFF. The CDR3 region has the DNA TGTGCCACCAGTGAGGGTCCCGGGACAGGGGGCTTCGGGGAGCTGTTTTTT.

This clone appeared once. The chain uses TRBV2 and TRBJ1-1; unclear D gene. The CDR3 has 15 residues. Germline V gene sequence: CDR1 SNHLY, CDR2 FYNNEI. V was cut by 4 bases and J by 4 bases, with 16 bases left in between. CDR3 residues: CASSGASGLGTEAFF. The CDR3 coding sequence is TGTGCCAGCAGTGGAGCGTCCGGGTTGGGCACTGAAGCTTTCTTT.

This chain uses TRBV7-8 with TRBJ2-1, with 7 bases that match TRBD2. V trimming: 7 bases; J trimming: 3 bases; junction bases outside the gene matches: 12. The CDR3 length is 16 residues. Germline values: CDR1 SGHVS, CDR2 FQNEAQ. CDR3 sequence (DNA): TGTGCCAGCATGCCACTAACCGGGACTAACTACAATGAGCAGTTCTTC. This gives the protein CASMPLTGTNYNEQFF.

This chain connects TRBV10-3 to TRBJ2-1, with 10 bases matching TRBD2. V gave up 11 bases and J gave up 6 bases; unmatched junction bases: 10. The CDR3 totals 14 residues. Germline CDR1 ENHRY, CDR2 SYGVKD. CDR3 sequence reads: CAVSASGSGNEQFF. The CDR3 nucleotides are TGTGCCGTTAGTGCTAGCGGGAGTGGCAATGAGCAGTTCTTC.

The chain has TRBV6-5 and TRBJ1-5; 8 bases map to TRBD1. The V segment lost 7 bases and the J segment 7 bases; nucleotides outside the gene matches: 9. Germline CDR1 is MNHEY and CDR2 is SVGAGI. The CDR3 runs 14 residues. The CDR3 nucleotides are TGTGCCAGCATGGGTTTGACAGGGGTGCAGCCCCAGCATTTT. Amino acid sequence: CASMGLTGVQPQHF.

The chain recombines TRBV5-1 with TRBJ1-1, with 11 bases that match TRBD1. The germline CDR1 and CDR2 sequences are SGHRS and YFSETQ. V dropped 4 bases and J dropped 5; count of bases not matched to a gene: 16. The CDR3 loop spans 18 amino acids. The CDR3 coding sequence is TGCGCCAGCAGCGCGGCGCACGGACAGGGGGCAGGGACAACTGAAGCTTTCTTT. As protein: CASSAAHGQGAGTTEAFF.

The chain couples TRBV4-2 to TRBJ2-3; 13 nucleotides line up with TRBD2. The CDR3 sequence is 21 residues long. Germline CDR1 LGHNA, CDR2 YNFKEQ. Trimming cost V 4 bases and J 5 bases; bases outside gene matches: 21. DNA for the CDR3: TGTGCCAGCAGCCTACAGCCGGGACTAGCGGGGAGAAGGTCCGTCGAAGATACGCAGTATTTT. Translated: CASSLQPGLAGRRSVEDTQYF.

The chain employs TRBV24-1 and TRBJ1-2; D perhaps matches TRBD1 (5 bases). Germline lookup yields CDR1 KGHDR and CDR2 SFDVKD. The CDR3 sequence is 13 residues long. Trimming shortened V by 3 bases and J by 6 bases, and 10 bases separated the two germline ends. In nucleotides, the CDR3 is TGTGCCACCAGTGATACAGACAGCAATGGCTACACCTTC. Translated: CATSDTDSNGYTF.